The 31 T cell receptor beta chains reported below all come from one sample, sequenced in a study of beta chain features in type 1 diabetes. Investigators reverse transcribed all isolated RNA, so they sequenced expressed TCRB transcripts. The data were produced by immunoSEQ multiplex PCR, yet TCRdb's version contains in-frame clones alone and is incomplete. The table includes around 250,000 clones, 11% to 15% detected once. Sequenced input: naive CD4+ T cells from blood. The receptor source for this set is a woman in her forties in good health.

The chain combines TRBV20-1 with TRBJ2-3; the D is unclear. The CDR3 spans 11 residues. Germline CDR1 DFQATT, CDR2 SNEGSKA (reference sequence). Trimming left V 6 bases short and J 5 bases short, with 9 bases between. As DNA, the CDR3 is TGCAGTGCATTCGGCGGAGATACGCAGTATTTT. Its protein product is CSAFGGDTQYF.

The chain uses TRBV5-1 and TRBJ2-1; 7 bases are a match to TRBD2. With V trimmed by 1 base and J by 7 bases, 8 bases remained unmatched. CDR1 and CDR2 from the germline V gene are SGHRS and YFSETQ. The CDR3 has 15 amino acids. CDR3 loop: CASSLSAGRTNEQFF. The CDR3 DNA follows: TGCGCCAGCAGCTTGTCAGCGGGGAGAACTAATGAGCAGTTCTTC.

With regard to this clone: This sample also contains other DNA sequences that code for the same CDR3. The CDR3 sequence is CASSLGQGARYEQYF. CDR3 sequence (DNA): TGTGCCAGCAGCTTAGGACAGGGGGCTAGGTACGAGCAGTACTTC. The chain is built from TRBV7-2 and TRBJ2-7; TRBD1 aligns across 10 bases. Per germline, CDR1 SGHTA and CDR2 FQGNSA. The V and J ends lost 1 base and 4 bases, in that order; junction bases with no gene match: 4. The CDR3 spans 15 residues.

The chain recombines TRBV19 with TRBJ2-1; 9 bases agree with TRBD2. This CDR3 contains 15 residues. J was trimmed by 7 bases and V by 4 bases; bases with no gene match: 8. Germline CDR1 is LNHDA and CDR2 is SQIVND (reference sequence). The CDR3 reads CASSTFSGGVNEQFF. The CDR3 DNA is TGTGCCAGTAGTACCTTTAGCGGGGGAGTGAATGAGCAGTTCTTC.

The J gene is TRBJ2-3, the V gene TRBV29-1; no definite D call. Between the trimmed V and J ends, which lost 4 bases and 8 bases, there was a span of 19 bases. Germline assignment: CDR1 SQVTM and CDR2 ANQGSEA. CDR3 size: 14 residues. CDR3 nucleotides: TGCAGCGTTGTTATTAGCTCCGGTTTGGGTACGCAGTATTTT. Protein: CSVVISSGLGTQYF.

This sequence joins TRBV10-3 and TRBJ2-3, with a weak D call TRBD1 (6 bases). Looked up from germline, CDR1 is ENHRY and CDR2 is SYGVKD. The V end lost 4 bases, the J end lost 3 bases, and 17 bases lay between the germline ends. The CDR3 loop spans 16 amino acids. The DNA for the CDR3 is TGTGCCATCAGTGGTACCACAGGGATTACAACAGATACGCAGTATTTT. Translation: CAISGTTGITTDTQYF.

This clone was seen a few times. This chain connects TRBV18 to TRBJ2-7; tentatively, D is TRBD1 (7 bases). Trimming shortened V by 2 bases and J by 2 bases, and 19 bases separated the two germline ends. Germline assignment: CDR1 KGHSH and CDR2 LQKENI. The CDR3 length is 17 residues. The chain's CDR3 is CASSPIPNRGGTYEQYF. The CDR3 region has the DNA TGTGCCAGCTCACCAATACCGAACAGGGGAGGAACCTACGAGCAGTACTTC. Together with reference TRBV18 and TRBJ2-7, the CDR3 gives the full variable domain: NAGVMQNPRHLVRRRGQEARLRCSPMKGHSHVYWYRQLPEEGLKFMVYLQKENIIDESGMPKERFSAEFPKEGPSILRIQQVVRGDSAAYFCASSPIPNRGGTYEQYFGPGTRLTVT.

This clone was seen a few times. The chain joins TRBV6-5 to TRBJ1-5, with 8 bases that match TRBD1. V was pared by 2 bases and J by 11 bases, with 8 bases of the junction left unmatched. From germline, CDR1 is MNHEY and CDR2 SVGAGI. The CDR3 loop spans 14 amino acids. CDR3 DNA: TGTGCCAGCAGTTACCCGGACAGGGAACGGGCCCAGCATTTT. This gives the protein CASSYPDRERAQHF.

In its sample, this clone was seen a few times. This chain connects TRBV11-2 to TRBJ2-2; 9 bases are a match to TRBD1. This CDR3 has 15 residues. V trimming: 5 bases; J trimming: 6 bases; junction bases outside the gene matches: 7. CDR1 is SGHAT, CDR2 FQNNGV, per germline. CDR3 in DNA: TGTGCCAGCAGCCCCCGGACAGGGGAGGCCGGGGAGCTGTTTTTT. Amino acids: CASSPRTGEAGELFF.

V usage is TRBV19 and J usage is TRBJ2-7, with 9 bases identical to TRBD2. V shed 8 bases, J shed 3 bases, and the junction held 5 bases outside the gene matches. The V gene's germline CDR1 is LNHDA and CDR2 SQIVND (reference sequence). This CDR3 region has 13 residues. Written as DNA, the CDR3 is TGTGCCAGTGCTAGCGGGACAGACTACGAGCAGTACTTC. Translating it yields CASASGTDYEQYF.

This chain links TRBV7-9 with TRBJ1-2, with D maybe TRBD1 (6 bases). The CDR3 length is 14 residues. Germline-derived CDR1 and CDR2 are SEHNR and FQNEAQ (reference sequence). V lost 5 bases to trimming and J lost 7 bases, with 17 bases between them. CDR3 in DNA: TGTGCCAGCAGCCGAACAGGGCCGGGTCGTGGCTACACCTTC. It encodes CASSRTGPGRGYTF.

This clone was picked up a small number of times. CDR3 sequence (DNA): TGTGCCAGCAGGAACAGGGTCTACCTCTACGAGCAGTACTTC. Its protein product is CASRNRVYLYEQYF. J is TRBJ2-5 and V is TRBV2; D is perhaps TRBD1 (6 bases). The end of the DNA fits TRBJ2-7 better, so the J call may be wrong. The V gene's germline CDR1 is SNHLY and CDR2 FYNNEI. The CDR3 length is 14 residues.

The chain has TRBV7-2 and TRBJ2-3; TRBD2 matches at 9 bases. Losses at the gene ends were 2 bases for V and 6 bases for J; bases not matched to a gene: 15. Germline loops: CDR1 SGHTA, CDR2 FQGNSA. The CDR3 runs 18 residues. The CDR3 protein is CASSLRRVLAGLVDTQYF. CDR3 sequence (DNA): TGTGCCAGCAGCTTAAGGCGGGTCCTAGCGGGGTTGGTGGATACGCAGTATTTT.

V gene TRBV7-8 combines with J gene TRBJ1-1, with D maybe TRBD1 (6 bases). CDR3 length: 18 residues. CDR1 is SGHVS, CDR2 FQNEAQ, per germline. Trimming left V 2 bases short and J 5 bases short, with 24 bases between. CDR3 coding DNA: TGTGCCAGCAGCTTAAAGTTTGAGACAGGTCGGCGAAGGACTGAAGCTTTCTTT. Its protein is CASSLKFETGRRRTEAFF.

The chain links TRBV19 to TRBJ2-3, with D uncertain. The germline V gene encodes CDR1 LNHDA and CDR2 SQIVND (reference sequence). With 1 base removed from V and 2 bases from J, the gap between germline ends came to 7 bases. The CDR3 is 14 residues long. The CDR3: CASSIGSHTDTQYF. The CDR3, as DNA: TGTGCCAGTAGTATAGGGAGTCACACAGATACGCAGTATTTT.

This clone was picked up a small number of times. The CDR3 DNA follows: TGTGCCAGCAGCTTAACAGGGTTAGCTGAAGCTTTCTTT. Residues: CASSLTGLAEAFF. The rearrangement joins TRBV11-2 to TRBJ1-1; D possibly corresponds to TRBD1 (6 bases). This CDR3 spans 13 amino acids. Germline CDR1 and CDR2: SGHAT and FQNNGV. V lost 2 bases and J lost 6, with 10 bases in between.

This clone was seen more than once but under ten times. The CDR3 loop reads CASSQTGGLSYEQYF. CDR3 nucleotides: TGTGCCAGCAGCCAAACAGGGGGGCTCTCCTACGAGCAGTACTTC. V and J are TRBV14 and TRBJ2-7; TRBD1 matches at 8 bases. The CDR3 is 15 residues long. Germline assignment: CDR1 SGHDN and CDR2 FVKESK. After removal of 2 bases from V and 0 bases from J, the junction contained 3 bases not matched to a gene.

A few counts support this clone. The same CDR3 can be traced to other DNA sequences in this sample. The J gene is TRBJ1-5, the V gene TRBV7-2; 9 nucleotides align to TRBD1. The CDR3 totals 14 residues. Trimming removed 2 bases from V and 6 bases from J; junction bases left unmatched: 2. The germline CDR1 and CDR2 sequences are SGHTA and FQGNSA. The DNA for the CDR3 is TGTGCCAGCAGCTTACGACAGGGGGGTCAGCCCCAGCATTTT. Its translation is CASSLRQGGQPQHF.

CDR3 DNA sequence: TGTGCCAGCAGTGCACAGGGAAACACCGGGGAGCTGTTTTTT. Protein sequence: CASSAQGNTGELFF. This chain joins TRBV2 and TRBJ2-2; weak D call: TRBD1 (6 bases). The CDR3 loop spans 14 amino acids. Germline V gene sequence: CDR1 SNHLY, CDR2 FYNNEI. The V end was cut by 4 bases, the J end by 2 bases, with 8 bases between. The variable domain in full, with the rest retrieved from reference TRBV2 and TRBJ2-2, is EPEVTQTPSHQVTQMGQEVILRCVPISNHLYFYWYRQILGQKVEFLVSFYNNEISEKSEIFDDQFSVERPDGSNFTLKIRSTKLEDSAMYFCASSAQGNTGELFFGEGSRLTVL.

The rearrangement joins TRBV15 to TRBJ1-6, with TRBD1 identical over 7 bases. The CDR3 sequence is 15 residues long. In germline, CDR1 is LNHNV, CDR2 YYDKDF (reference sequence). The V and J ends lost 2 bases and 9 bases, in that order; junction bases with no gene match: 7. The CDR3 region has the DNA TGTGCCACCAGCAGACGACAGGGCGGGATTTCACCCCTCCACTTT. Translating gives CATSRRQGGISPLHF.

V is TRBV7-2 and J is TRBJ1-1; D gene ambiguous. The germline CDR1 and CDR2 sequences are SGHTA and FQGNSA. V lost 3 bases and J lost 2, with 16 bases in between. CDR3 length equals 16 residues. Written as DNA, the CDR3 is TGTGCCAGCAGCTTGGCGACGTATCGGGTCAACACTGAAGCTTTCTTT. Its protein is CASSLATYRVNTEAFF.

This clone was observed a handful of times. The chain uses TRBV19 and TRBJ2-7; TRBD1 matches 7 bases. From germline, CDR1 is LNHDA and CDR2 SQIVND (reference sequence). The trim removed 8 bases at V and 0 bases at J, leaving 4 bases unmatched. This CDR3 comprises 13 residues. CDR3 region: CASVDRSSYEQYF. CDR3 coding DNA: TGTGCCAGTGTGGACAGGTCCTCCTACGAGCAGTACTTC.

This clone has at least ten counts. CDR3 DNA sequence: TGTGCCAGCAGCCGAGGCAATGAGCAGTTCTTC. Its protein product is CASSRGNEQFF. The chain recombines TRBV5-4 with TRBJ2-1; D is unresolved. V lost 4 bases and J 6 bases, leaving 5 bases between the germline ends. Germline CDR1 reads SGHNT; CDR2 reads YYREEE (reference sequence). The CDR3 runs 11 residues.

The rearrangement uses TRBV5-1 and TRBJ2-2, with 8 bases identical to TRBD2. Germline loops: CDR1 SGHRS, CDR2 YFSETQ. Unmatched junction bases numbered 5, after V lost 4 bases and J lost 0 bases. This CDR3 has 16 residues. The CDR3 coding sequence is TGCGCCAGCAGCCCAAGCGGGGGCGCGAACACCGGGGAGCTGTTTTTT. This encodes CASSPSGGANTGELFF.

The chain recombines TRBV6-1 with TRBJ1-2; a weak D match, TRBD1 (5 bases). The ends were cut back, 7 bases at V and 5 bases at J, with 11 bases in the middle. This CDR3 contains 12 residues. Per germline, CDR1 MNHNS and CDR2 SASEGT. The CDR3 bases are TGTGCCAGCACCGACCGGGGGTATGGCTACACCTTC. It is translated as CASTDRGYGYTF.

This clone came up a few times. The junction departs from the called germline gene at one end, perhaps through a read error. The chain is built from TRBV7-7 and TRBJ2-5; maybe TRBD1 (5 bases). Germline lookup yields CDR1 SSHAT and CDR2 FNYEAQ (reference sequence). The CDR3 runs 13 residues. CDR3 sequence: CASSLQELETQYF. The CDR3 DNA reads as TGTGCTAGCAGCCTACAGGAGTTGGAGACCCAGTACTTC.

The chain has TRBV6-5 and TRBJ1-2; D perhaps matches TRBD1 (6 bases). Deletions cut 2 bases from V and 4 bases from J, with 17 bases between. From germline, CDR1 is MNHEY and CDR2 SVGAGI. This CDR3 is built from 16 residues. The CDR3 coding sequence is TGTGCCAGCAGTTACCACCCACAGGGAGAAAGCTATGGCTACACCTTC. Residues: CASSYHPQGESYGYTF.

V and J are TRBV9 and TRBJ2-2; TRBD1 agrees at 7 bases. V trimming: 8 bases; J trimming: 5 bases; junction bases outside the gene matches: 12. Germline assignment: CDR1 SGDLS and CDR2 YYNGEE. The CDR3 runs to 15 residues. This CDR3 reads CASKREGQRTGELFF. CDR3 DNA sequence: TGTGCCAGTAAGCGTGAGGGACAGCGAACCGGGGAGCTGTTTTTT.

This clone occurred a few times. This chain connects TRBV5-1 to TRBJ1-5, with D possibly being TRBD1 (5 bases). The germline V gene encodes CDR1 SGHRS and CDR2 YFSETQ. V lost 4 bases to trimming and J lost 5 bases, with 10 bases between them. The CDR3 covers 13 residues. Here the CDR3 reads CASSPAGDQPQHF. Written as DNA, the CDR3 is TGCGCCAGCAGCCCGGCGGGGGATCAGCCCCAGCATTTT.

The table lists this clone with a few counts. The chain uses TRBV6-1 and TRBJ2-7, with D perhaps matching TRBD2 (6 bases). In germline, CDR1 is MNHNS, CDR2 SASEGT. The CDR3 sequence is 13 residues long. Trimming pared 5 bases from V and 4 bases from J, leaving 12 bases between. In nucleotides, the CDR3 is TGTGCCAGCAGTAGGGACTTCCCATACGAGCAGTACTTC. The encoded protein is CASSRDFPYEQYF.

The chain recombines TRBV10-3 with TRBJ2-1; 8 bases match TRBD2. Looked up from germline, CDR1 is ENHRY and CDR2 is SYGVKD. CDR3 length: 16 residues. After removal of 0 bases from V and 4 bases from J, the junction contained 5 bases not matched to a gene. In DNA form, the CDR3 reads TGTGCCATCAGTGAGTCCACTAGCGGATTTTACAATGAGCAGTTCTTC. Residues: CAISESTSGFYNEQFF.